This T cell receptor beta chain was retrieved from a study of T cells in localized non-small cell lung cancer. Remarks on this clone: Its target is unknown.

Regarding the study as a whole: Adjacent lung was found to contain a median roughly 50 of the top 100 tumor clones.

Germline V gene data show CDR1 as DFQATT and CDR2 as SNEGSKA (reference sequence). The CDR3 covers 9 residues. Deletions cut 6 bases from V and 7 bases from J, with 4 bases between. Sequenced by immunoSEQ multiplex PCR; TCRdb stores in-frame clones only, minus some. The profile covers 40,000 to 65,000 clones, with around 86% appearing a single time and about 15% taken by the ten largest. V gene TRBV20-1 combines with J gene TRBJ2-1; D gene unclear. The TCR comes from a female donor with stage II lung adenocarcinoma. The sample was PBMCs, taken before any cancer treatment. CDR3: CSAQNEQFF. The CDR3 DNA is TGCAGTGCGCAGAATGAGCAGTTCTTC.